This TCR beta chain emerged from a study of blood T cells in healthy people across ages. Study-level information: Capturing about one barcoded beta molecule per two T cells was achieved by template switching.

As regards this clonotype: Its antigen is undetermined.

A second PCR of 7 to 11 cycles used a sample-barcoded 5' primer and a J-beta primer mix. With 12 random nucleotides, a template-switch adaptor tagged each individual cDNA molecule. Each sample yielded at least 3 million CDR3-containing paired-end reads. TCRdb re-called the 5' RACE reads with MiXCR, one entry per CDR3 protein. The table lists about 1,400,000 distinct CDR3 sequences, roughly 60% of them singletons. The CDR3 contains 12 residues. V lost 0 bases, J lost 2 bases, and 2 bases lay in between. The germline V gene encodes CDR1 LNHNV and CDR2 YYDKDF (reference sequence). Study results and caveats: Changes in expanded clonotypes were possibly confounded, as the CMV status of donors was unknown.

The rearrangement links TRBV15 to TRBJ2-7; D is undetermined. The specimen sequenced was blood. The receptor was isolated from a man aged 18 to 29 in good health. The CDR3 region is CATSRDPYEQYF. CDR3 DNA sequence: TGTGCCACCAGCAGAGACCCCTACGAGCAGTACTTC.